This T cell receptor beta chain was sequenced for a study of blood T cell repertoires in COVID-19. At the level of the study: Specimens from acute and convalescent COVID-19 originated in the United States, Italy and Spain. Sources were T cells, B-cell-depleted T cells, or PBMCs; the material itself was cDNA or gDNA.

This CDR3 is 16 amino acids long. Germline CDR1 and CDR2: SNHLY and FYNNEI. The J segment lost 5 bases and the V segment lost 5 bases, leaving 11 bases of the junction unmatched. Authors' analysis steps: Amplification of reference gene primers provided the estimated nucleated cell counts. Measured with immunoSEQ multiplex PCR; TCRdb has only the in-frame clones, and not every one. Clone size and V and J calls were adopted from that table, with D and trimming inferred from the DNA. Of approximately 100,000 clones in the sample, about 80% are singletons; the top ten hold around a quarter. This TCR was sampled from a man aged 55 to 69 with acute or convalescent COVID-19. The sample taken for sequencing was peripheral blood. This chain joins TRBV2 and TRBJ2-2, with 7 nucleotides matching TRBD2. The CDR3 sequence: CASSRDGLAETGELFF. The DNA for the CDR3 is TGTGCCAGCAGTCGGGATGGCCTAGCGGAAACCGGGGAGCTGTTTTTT.